This T cell receptor (beta chain) is drawn from a study of blood T cell repertoires in COVID-19. Study-wide context: Specimens from acute and convalescent COVID-19 originated in the United States, Italy and Spain. T cells, B-cell-depleted T cells, or PBMCs provided the cDNA or gDNA that served as material.

Germline V gene sequence: CDR1 GTSNPN, CDR2 SVGIG (reference sequence). The CDR3 consists of 13 residues. V dropped 3 bases and J dropped 6 bases, with 12 bases sitting between them. Sequencing used immunoSEQ multiplex PCR; TCRdb keeps in-frame clones, though not all of them. This sample has 300,000 to 400,000 clones, with more than 85% found just once. The source is a human donor in a cohort sampled during active COVID-19. V is TRBV30 and J is TRBJ2-1, with D uncertain. Material: peripheral blood. The CDR3 DNA sequence: TGTGCCTGGAGCCCACGGCGGAGCAATGAGCAGTTCTTC. Protein product: CAWSPRRSNEQFF.